This is a list of T cell receptor beta chains from one sample in a study of cytomegalovirus exposure and HLA in healthy donors. Assay used: immunoSEQ multiplex PCR; TCRdb lists only in-frame clones, some missing. The sample yields 95,000 to 110,000 clones, 82% seen once. Sample: PBMCs. The receptors here all came from a man aged 25 to 40 in good health and CMV-seropositive. CDR3s include the opening cysteine and the closing phenylalanine or tryptophan. Size tells how often a clone was seen (once, few, many) or the class of an expanded clone, and some rows leave it out.

TRBV19	.	.	12	CATADGFYEQYF
TRBV29-1	TRBJ2-7	.	14	CSVEVKTGDYEQYF
TRBV19	TRBJ2-6	.	14	CASTRDRGANVLTF
TRBV7-2	TRBJ2-5	.	14	CASSPAGTAETQYF
TRBV7-8	TRBJ2-7	few	14	CASFQDRGSYEQYF
TRBV5-6	TRBJ2-1	.	17	CASSLERGLLADNEQFF
TRBV6-1	TRBJ2-3	.	18	CASSEALIRAGVGRYAVF
TRBV30	TRBJ1-1	once	13	CAWSGRAGTEAFF
TRBV2	TRBJ1-1	.	13	CASRAEGWGEAFF
TRBV6-6	TRBJ1-1	.	12	CASSYVDTEAFF
TRBV11-2	TRBJ1-1	.	16	CASSLEGGAANTEAFF
TRBV7-3	TRBJ1-2	.	12	CASSLAGGVYTF
TRBV9	TRBJ2-1	.	17	CASSVEWRGVPYNEQFF
TRBV7-9	TRBJ1-4	.	13	CASSPGQGEKLFF
TRBV6-4	TRBJ2-3	.	15	CASSEAGGATDTQYF
TRBV5-3	TRBJ1-4	.	17	CARSLGQGSLVGEKLFF
TRBV5-1	TRBJ1-1	.	12	CASGDRNTEAFF
TRBV13	TRBJ1-3	.	15	CASSLDSDRLNTIYF
TRBV5-6	TRBJ1-1	.	12	CASSLPYTEAFF
TRBV4-1	TRBJ2-2	.	16	CASSPLAGARTGELFF
TRBV2	TRBJ1-3	.	14	CASSEGSPGNTIYF
TRBV4-2	TRBJ2-1	.	17	CASSQGLTSGGYNEQFF
TRBV2	TRBJ2-5	.	15	CASRAESGAGETQYF
TRBV30	TRBJ1-1	once	12	CAWTQVNTEAFF
TRBV7-9	TRBJ2-7	.	16	CSSSPSWERGDYEQYF
TRBV6-5	TRBJ2-7	.	13	CASRSRTIYEQYF
TRBV19	TRBJ2-2	.	18	CASSTGLAGTRNTGELFF
TRBV6-6	TRBJ2-1	.	14	CASSTGTSGGQQFF
TRBV2	TRBJ2-3	.	15	CASSVSRGSTDTQYF
TRBV2	TRBJ1-1	.	12	CANSNQGAEAFF
TRBV13	TRBJ2-3	.	16	CASSSGLAGITDTQYF
TRBV5-1	TRBJ2-3	.	16	CASSPLGRGGADTQYF